Sequencing of this T cell receptor beta chain was carried out in a study of blood T cell repertoires in COVID-19. Across the whole study: The samples span acute and convalescent COVID-19 from the United States, Italy and Spain.

Profiling relied on immunoSEQ multiplex PCR, and the TCRdb table lists in-frame clones only, not all of them. The sample gives a few hundred thousand clones, approximately 83% of which show up once; around 2.2% is in the top ten. CDR1 SGHVS and CDR2 FQNEAQ come from the germline V gene. The CDR3 extends over 13 amino acids. Trimming cost V 5 bases and J 7 bases, with 14 bases left between them. Those enrolled, adults aged 18 to 89 years, came from about 24 US areas. Sequencing was carried out using PBMCs or T cells enriched from blood (not recorded which). The TCR originated in a man younger than 45 who had recovered from COVID-19. The chain links TRBV7-8 to TRBJ1-2; D possibly corresponds to TRBD1 (5 bases). The CDR3 DNA reads TGTGCCAGCAGCCTAAATTGGGGCTCTGGCTACACCTTC. As protein: CASSLNWGSGYTF.